This entry describes one TCR beta chain. The source of the sample is a study of patients and donors after allogeneic stem cell transplantation. The CDR3 is made up of 18 amino acids. V shed 0 bases, J shed 1 base, and the junction held 12 bases outside the gene matches. The germline V gene encodes CDR1 SGHDT and CDR2 YYEEEE. Each CDR3 protein is one row after TCRdb ran MiXCR on the RT-PCR reads. The sample gives about 150,000 distinct CDR3 sequences, about 36% of which show up once; about 50% is in the top ten. V usage is TRBV5-6 and J usage is TRBJ2-7; TRBD1 matches at 8 bases. Sequences were obtained from blood, either unsorted or a sorted T cell fraction (not recorded which). The receptor comes from a human donor who was either an allogeneic HSCT recipient or a stem cell or donor lymphocyte infusion donor (not recorded which). It is not recorded whose cells these are; they may come from a transplant donor. CDR3 DNA: TGTGCCAGCAGCTTGGGACAGGGGTTACCCCTCCCTTCCTACGAGCAGTACTTC. Translation: CASSLGQGLPLPSYEQYF.